What follows is one T cell receptor beta chain and its context. The V segment lost 5 bases and the J segment 1 base; nucleotides outside the gene matches: 5. The CDR3 covers 17 residues. CDR1 is SEHNR, CDR2 FQNEAQ, per germline (reference sequence). The data were taken from a study of blood T cell repertoires in COVID-19. Study context: Samples came from the United States, Italy and Spain, spanning acute and convalescent COVID-19.

Sequenced by immunoSEQ multiplex PCR; TCRdb stores in-frame clones only, minus some. The data contain roughly 180,000 clones, 84% of them singletons. This chain joins TRBV7-9 and TRBJ2-7; TRBD2 agrees at 16 bases. The TCR sequence derives from a human donor in a cohort sampled during active COVID-19. Sequencing used peripheral blood. The CDR3 sequence is CASSPAGLAGGSYEQYF. The CDR3 nucleotides read TGTGCCAGCAGCCCTGCGGGACTAGCGGGGGGGTCCTACGAGCAGTACTTC.